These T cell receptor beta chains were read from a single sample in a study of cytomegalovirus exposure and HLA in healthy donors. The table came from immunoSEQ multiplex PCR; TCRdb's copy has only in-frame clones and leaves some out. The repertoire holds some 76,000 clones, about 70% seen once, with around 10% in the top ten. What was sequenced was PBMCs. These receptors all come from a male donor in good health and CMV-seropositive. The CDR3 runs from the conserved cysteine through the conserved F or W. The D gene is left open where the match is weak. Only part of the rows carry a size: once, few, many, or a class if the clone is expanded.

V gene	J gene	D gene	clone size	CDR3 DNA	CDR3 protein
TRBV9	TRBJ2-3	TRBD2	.	TGTGCCAGCAGCGGATGGGTGGGAGGGGTGGAAGATACGCAGTATTTT	CASSGWVGGVEDTQYF
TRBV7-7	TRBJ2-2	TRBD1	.	TGTGCCACCCGACAGGGTTTGAACACCGGGGAGCTGTTTTTT	CATRQGLNTGELFF
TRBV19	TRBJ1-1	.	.	TGTGCCAGTAAGATGCAGGGGAACACTGAAGCTTTCTTT	CASKMQGNTEAFF
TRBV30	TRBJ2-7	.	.	TGTGCCTGGAGGGGAAAGGGGCAGGGGGGCTACGAGCAGTACTTC	CAWRGKGQGGYEQYF
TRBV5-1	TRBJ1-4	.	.	TGCGCCAGCAGCCCCCCGCTTGGAGGCGATAATGAAAAACTGTTTTTT	CASSPPLGGDNEKLFF
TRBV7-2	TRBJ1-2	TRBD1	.	TGTGCCAGCAGCGTAACAGGGGACTATGGCTACACCTTC	CASSVTGDYGYTF
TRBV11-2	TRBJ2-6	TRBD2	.	TGTGCCAGCAGCTTACTAGCGGGGGAAGGTGCTGGGGCCAACGTCCTGACTTTC	CASSLLAGEGAGANVLTF
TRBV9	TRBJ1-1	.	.	TGTGCCAGCAGCGTAGTAAACACAGGGCAAGCTTTCTTT	CASSVVNTGQAFF
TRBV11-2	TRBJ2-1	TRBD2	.	TGTGCCAGCAGCTTAGCTAGCGGGAGTAGAGGGGACAATGAGCAGTTCTTC	CASSLASGSRGDNEQFF
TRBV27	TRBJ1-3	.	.	TGTGCCAGCAGTCTTACGGGAACTGGAAACACCATATATTTT	CASSLTGTGNTIYF
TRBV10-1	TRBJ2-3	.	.	TGCGCCAGCAGTGGGAATTCAGGGACGCAGTATTTT	CASSGNSGTQYF
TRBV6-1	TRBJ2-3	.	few	TGTGCCAGCAGTACAGGACAGATGCTCACAGATACGCAGTATTTT	CASSTGQMLTDTQYF
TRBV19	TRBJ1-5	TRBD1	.	TGTGCCAGTAGGGCCGGGACAGCAATTAGCAATCAGCCCCAGCATTTT	CASRAGTAISNQPQHF
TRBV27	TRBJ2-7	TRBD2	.	TGTGCCAGCAGTTTGACGACTAGCGGGGTTTACGAGCAGTACTTC	CASSLTTSGVYEQYF
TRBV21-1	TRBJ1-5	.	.	TGTGCCAGCAGCAAAACCGGGACAGGGAATAGCAATCAGCCCCAGCATTTT	CASSKTGTGNSNQPQHF
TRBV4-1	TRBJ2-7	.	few	TGCGCCAGCAGCCAAGATTTGTTGTTTTACTCCTACGAGCAGTACTTC	CASSQDLLFYSYEQYF
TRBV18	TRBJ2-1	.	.	TGTGCCAGCTCACTTGCAGGGGCGTCGTACAATGAGCAGTTCTTC	CASSLAGASYNEQFF
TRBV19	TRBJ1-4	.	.	TGTGCCAGTAACAGGGTGACTAATGAAAAACTGTTTTTT	CASNRVTNEKLFF